One sample yielded the 21 T cell receptor beta chains listed below, sequenced in a study of post-analysis software for immune sequencing data. Study-level results: The study found TRBV5-6, TRBV5-1 and TRBV20-1 among 5 or 6 TRBV segments more frequent in patients than controls.

Tagging with unique molecular identifiers was a feature of the TCR beta cDNA libraries. TCRdb reprocessed the PCR reads with MiXCR, giving one entry per CDR3 protein. The table has 150,000 to 200,000 distinct CDR3 sequences, roughly 31% seen once. These receptors' antigens are unknown. Source material: blood. These TCRs come from a girl aged 5 to 17 with multiple sclerosis.

This clonotype came up a few times. V gene TRBV7-9 combines with J gene TRBJ2-3; D gene uncertain. This CDR3 is 12 amino acids long. Trimming stripped 1 base from V and 10 bases from J, with 9 bases between. Per the germline V gene, CDR1 is SEHNR and CDR2 is FQNEAQ (reference sequence). This CDR3 reads CASSLEPPAQYF. As DNA, the CDR3 is TGTGCCAGCAGCTTAGAACCTCCCGCGCAGTATTTT.

This clonotype showed up many times. The chain carries TRBV20-1 and TRBJ2-7; the D is unclear. CDR3 length: 12 amino acids. V dropped 3 bases and J dropped 3 bases, with 9 bases sitting between them. Germline loops: CDR1 DFQATT, CDR2 SNEGSKA (reference sequence). The CDR3 region has the DNA TGCAGTGCTAGGGGGATACACTACGAGCAGTACTTC. Translated, it gives CSARGIHYEQYF.

This clonotype was recorded many times. This chain links TRBV10-3 with TRBJ2-7, with D possibly TRBD2 on 5 matching bases. Trimming cost V 0 bases and J 2 bases, with 8 bases left between them. Germline CDR1 and CDR2: ENHRY and SYGVKD. The CDR3 is 14 amino acids. The CDR3 here is CAISESTGTYEQYF. The CDR3 region has the DNA TGTGCCATCAGTGAGTCAACGGGAACCTACGAGCAGTACTTC.

This clonotype was seen ten or more times. This chain uses TRBV6-6 with TRBJ2-1, with 10 bases aligning to TRBD2. Germline values: CDR1 MNHNY, CDR2 SVGAGI (reference sequence). After removal of 11 bases from V and 7 bases from J, the junction contained 14 bases not matched to a gene. The CDR3 spans 15 residues. The CDR3 loop reads CALSGLAGDVNEQFF. As DNA, the CDR3 is TGTGCCTTAAGCGGGCTAGCGGGAGATGTAAATGAGCAGTTCTTC.

V and J are TRBV19 and TRBJ1-5, with a possible D match to TRBD1 (6 bases). The CDR3 is 16 amino acids. The V and J ends lost 3 bases and 2 bases respectively, with 14 bases between them. Per the germline V gene, CDR1 is LNHDA and CDR2 is SQIVND (reference sequence). CDR3 amino acids: CASSIVGGAGNQPQHF. CDR3 DNA sequence: TGTGCCAGTAGTATTGTTGGGGGCGCAGGCAATCAGCCCCAGCATTTT.

This clonotype was seen at least ten times. This rearrangement joins TRBV18 to TRBJ2-5; D call uncertain. This CDR3 spans 12 amino acids. Germline CDR1 KGHSH, CDR2 LQKENI. Trimming removed 3 bases at V and 3 bases at J, with 5 bases between. The CDR3 DNA is TGTGCCAGCTCACCTTCGGAAGAGACCCAGTACTTC. Translated: CASSPSEETQYF.

Comment on this clonotype: This may be a read error, as it is one base from a much larger clone. This chain uses TRBV10-3 with TRBJ2-3, with 10 nucleotides matching TRBD2. The CDR3 runs 17 residues. Losses at the gene ends were 4 bases for V and 2 bases for J; bases not matched to a gene: 9. Looked up from germline, CDR1 is ENHRY and CDR2 is SYGVKD. CDR3 bases: TGTGCCATCAGTGGGTCAGTAGCGGGGGGTTCCACAGATACGCAGTATTTT. It yields the protein CAISGSVAGGSTDTQYF.

The chain links TRBV5-1 to TRBJ2-1; D call uncertain. V shed 5 bases and J shed 7 bases, with 13 bases lying between them. There are 13 residues in the CDR3. Germline CDR1 SGHRS, CDR2 YFSETQ. CDR3 in DNA: TGCGCCAGCAGGTCGGATACTTGTAATGAGCAGTTCTTC. This translates into CASRSDTCNEQFF.

This rearrangement joins TRBV30 to TRBJ2-1; D call uncertain. V was shortened by 1 base and J by 9 bases, with 4 bases between the two germline ends. The CDR3 extends over 10 amino acids. The germline V gene encodes CDR1 GTSNPN and CDR2 SVGIG (reference sequence). The CDR3 loop reads CAWSAGEQFF. The DNA for the CDR3 is TGTGCCTGGAGTGCGGGTGAGCAGTTCTTC.

The genes are TRBV5-1 and TRBJ2-5; the D gene is possibly TRBD2 (5 bases). Germline values: CDR1 SGHRS, CDR2 YFSETQ. V was pared by 3 bases and J by 11 bases, with 11 bases between. The CDR3 spans 11 residues. The CDR3 loop reads CASSSKWEQYF. The CDR3 bases are TGCGCCAGCAGCTCCAAATGGGAGCAGTACTTC.

The J gene is TRBJ2-1, the V gene TRBV5-1; 8 bases agree with TRBD1. V dropped 4 bases and J dropped 6; count of bases not matched to a gene: 3. Per the germline V gene, CDR1 is SGHRS and CDR2 is YFSETQ. The CDR3 has 13 residues. CDR3 loop: CASSTTGGNEQFF. DNA of the CDR3: TGCGCCAGCAGCACAACAGGGGGCAATGAGCAGTTCTTC.

This clonotype was seen more than once but under ten times. The rearrangement joins TRBV29-1 to TRBJ2-3; 7 nucleotides align to TRBD2. V shed 5 bases and J 1 base; nucleotides not matched to a gene: 6. The CDR3 has 14 residues. The germline gives CDR1 SQVTM, CDR2 ANQGSEA. CDR3 in amino acids: CSVTSVSGTDTQYF. CDR3 nucleotide sequence: TGCAGCGTTACTAGCGTTTCTGGCACAGATACGCAGTATTTT.

This rearrangement joins TRBV12-3 or TRBV12-4 to TRBJ1-5, with no clear D. V lost 5 bases and J 8 bases, leaving 10 bases between the germline ends. The CDR3 has 12 residues. CDR3 protein: CASSHQHEPQHF. The CDR3, as DNA: TGTGCCAGCAGTCACCAACATGAGCCCCAGCATTTT.

This clonotype has a single count. A much larger clone lies one base from this, so it may be a read error. This chain links TRBV29-1 with TRBJ2-3; the D is unclear. Germline CDR1 reads SQVTM; CDR2 reads ANQGSEA. V shed 1 base and J shed 2 bases, with 16 bases lying between them. The CDR3 covers 16 residues. The CDR3 region is CSVEGSGQAFTDTQYF. The CDR3 DNA reads as TGCAGCGTTGAAGGCAGTGGTCAAGCCTTCACAGATACGCAGTATTTT.

This clonotype was counted at least ten times. J is TRBJ2-5 and V is TRBV11-2; a weak D match, TRBD2 (6 bases). Germline V gene data show CDR1 as SGHAT and CDR2 as FQNNGV. This CDR3 has 13 residues. V was clipped by 7 bases and J by 2 bases, with 11 bases between them. CDR3 DNA sequence: TGTGCCAGCACCACCGGGGGACAAGAGACCCAGTACTTC. This codes for CASTTGGQETQYF.

In the case of this clonotype: The junction departs from germline at one end; a sequencing error may be responsible. This rearrangement joins TRBV29-1 to TRBJ2-7; no firm D call. The CDR3 sequence is 14 residues long. Germline V gene data show CDR1 as SQVTM and CDR2 as ANQGSEA. The CDR3 loop reads CSVYTPTRSYEKYF. DNA of the CDR3: TGCAGCGTTTACACTCCGACACGATCCTACGAGAAGTACTTC.

As DNA, the CDR3 is TGCGCCAGCAGCTTGGCCGGGACTAGAACCTACGAGCAGTACTTC. Its translation: CASSLAGTRTYEQYF. The chain joins TRBV5-1 to TRBJ2-7; 8 bases are shared with TRBD2. The CDR3 is 15 residues long. V lost 0 bases, J lost 2 bases, and 4 bases stayed unmatched. Per the germline V gene, CDR1 is SGHRS and CDR2 is YFSETQ.

This clonotype appeared many times. V gene TRBV3-1 combines with J gene TRBJ2-3; the D gene is possibly TRBD2 (5 bases). This CDR3 has 13 amino acids. CDR1 is LGHDT and CDR2 is YNNKEL in the germline V gene (reference sequence). V lost 3 bases to trimming and J lost 5 bases, with 9 bases between them. The CDR3 loop reads CASSQSGKDTQYF. For the CDR3, the DNA is TGTGCCAGCAGCCAGTCGGGGAAAGATACGCAGTATTTT.

This clonotype was seen a single time. A junction boundary mismatches the germline segment, possibly from a read error. The rearrangement links TRBV28 to TRBJ2-1, with 11 bases fitting TRBD2. Looked up from germline, CDR1 is MDHEN and CDR2 is SYDVKM. CDR3 size: 15 residues. The CDR3 sequence: CAGSFGLAGGNEQFF. CDR3 nucleotide sequence: TGTGCCGGCAGTTTCGGTCTAGCGGGGGGCAATGAGCAGTTCTTC.

This clonotype was found many times. This chain links TRBV7-2 with TRBJ2-1; D gene uncertain. V was shortened by 3 bases and J by 2 bases, with 11 bases between the two germline ends. The CDR3 has 15 amino acids. Germline-derived CDR1 and CDR2 are SGHTA and FQGNSA. The CDR3 sequence is CASSLEGLAYNEQFF. The CDR3 DNA is TGTGCCAGCAGCTTGGAAGGGCTAGCCTACAATGAGCAGTTCTTC.

This clonotype has at least ten counts. The gene calls are TRBV14 and TRBJ2-3; D is unclear. CDR3 length equals 13 residues. The germline V and J ends were trimmed by 1 base and 4 bases, with 6 bases remaining between them. Germline CDR1 SGHDN, CDR2 FVKESK. CDR3 protein: CASSQVNADTQYF. CDR3 DNA sequence: TGTGCCAGCAGCCAAGTTAACGCAGATACGCAGTATTTT.